The clone carrying this T cell receptor beta chain was detected many times. Its target is unknown. Unsorted libraries were prepared from 2 million PBMCs held at -80 C. These data are taken from a study of neurological immune-mediated disorders. Findings and caveats of the study: With the multiple sclerosis repertoire cluster, neither clinical nor MRI features showed any association. A possible signature was seen in one related-CDR3 cluster, into which phylogenetic grouping placed the repertoires of 18 of 34 multiple sclerosis patients. Private repertoires in all groups were suggested by the absence of shared CDR3 amino acid sequences among expanded clones across subjects.

The CDR3 extends over 14 amino acids. Germline values: CDR1 DFQATT, CDR2 SNEGSKA (reference sequence). With 0 bases removed from V and 4 bases from J, the gap between germline ends came to 12 bases. A single record per CDR3 protein comes from TCRdb applying MiXCR to the 5' RACE reads. This table has over 50,000 distinct CDR3 sequences, roughly 4.9% appearing once. V usage is TRBV20-1 and J usage is TRBJ1-2; a possible D gene is TRBD1 (6 bases). The sequence derives from a human donor with multiple sclerosis. The donor label of this sample is uncertain. Sequencing was performed on PBMCs. CDR3 amino acids: CSARDTGMGYGYTF. The CDR3 region has the DNA TGCAGTGCTAGAGATACAGGGATGGGCTATGGCTACACCTTC.